This T cell receptor beta chain was sequenced during a study of blood T cell repertoires in COVID-19. Across the whole study: COVID-19 samples, acute and convalescent, were from the United States, Italy and Spain. PBMCs, B-cell-depleted T cells, or T cells were the source of the cDNA or gDNA that made up the material.

Germline CDR1 MDHEN, CDR2 SYDVKM. Losses at the gene ends were 7 bases for V and 2 bases for J; bases not matched to a gene: 1. CDR3 length equals 12 residues. Original processing methods: How many nucleated cells were present was estimated from reference gene primer amplification. Here immunoSEQ multiplex PCR was the method, and the copy in TCRdb shows in-frame clones only, minus some. V, J and clone size are those of that table, while D and trimming were read from the DNA. The data show roughly 47,000 clones, 82% seen once. This clonotype was sampled from a woman in her 70s with acute or convalescent COVID-19. Source material: peripheral blood. The chain joins TRBV28 to TRBJ2-5; 7 nucleotides match TRBD2. CDR3 sequence (DNA): TGTGCCAGCACAGCGGGGCAAGAGACCCAGTACTTC. It specifies CASTAGQETQYF. The whole variable domain, filled in from reference TRBV28 and TRBJ2-5, reads DVKVTQSSRYLVKRTGEKVFLECVQDMDHENMFWYRQDPGLGLRLIYFSYDVKMKEKGDIPEGYSVSREKKERFSLILESASTNQTSMYLCASTAGQETQYFGPGTRLLVL.